These 4 T cell receptor beta chains were sequenced from one sample in a study of blood T cell repertoires in COVID-19. Clones were sequenced by immunoSEQ multiplex PCR, and TCRdb holds only the in-frame ones, with some missing. This table has over 120,000 clones, about 80% appearing once. The sample was peripheral blood. The receptors originated from a woman aged 80 or over with acute or convalescent COVID-19.

V is TRBV5-6 and J is TRBJ2-1, with 11 nucleotides matching TRBD1. With 2 bases clipped from V and 10 bases from J, the junction kept 8 bases outside the gene matches. The CDR3 has 15 residues. Looked up from germline, CDR1 is SGHDT and CDR2 is YYEEEE. In DNA form, the CDR3 reads TGTGCCAGCAGCTTCCGGACAGGGGGCATCTGGGAGCAGTTCTTC. This sequence encodes CASSFRTGGIWEQFF.

The chain carries TRBV7-9 and TRBJ1-1; D ambiguous. The CDR3 has 13 amino acids. Germline V CDR1 and CDR2: SEHNR, FQNEAQ (reference sequence). The V end lost 7 bases, the J end lost 3 bases, and 12 bases lay between the germline ends. This CDR3 is CASTILRYTEAFF. CDR3 coding DNA: TGTGCCAGCACCATACTGAGATACACTGAAGCTTTCTTT.

This chain joins TRBV6-1 and TRBJ2-5; 9 bases match TRBD2. In germline, CDR1 is MNHNS, CDR2 SASEGT. The CDR3 is 17 residues long. V lost 1 base to trimming and J lost 1 base; unmatched junction nucleotides: 7. In nucleotides, the CDR3 is TGTGCCAGCAGTGAAGGGGGGCTTAGCGGGGGCCAAGAGACCCAGTACTTC. Amino acids: CASSEGGLSGGQETQYF.

The rearrangement uses TRBV5-5 and TRBJ1-2; D gene ambiguous. V was trimmed by 4 bases and J by 1 base, leaving 8 bases between them. Germline assignment: CDR1 SGHKS and CDR2 YYEKEE (reference sequence). The CDR3 loop spans 13 amino acids. CDR3 coding DNA: TGTGCCAGCAGCGTCGACTATAACTATGGCTACACCTTC. Translating gives CASSVDYNYGYTF. The full variable domain, rest sourced from reference TRBV5-5 and TRBJ1-2, is DAGVTQSPTHLIKTRGQQVTLRCSPISGHKSVSWYQQVLGQGPQFIFQYYEKEERGRGNFPDRFSARQFPNYSSELNVNALLLGDSALYLCASSVDYNYGYTFGSGTRLTVV.